The next 29 T cell receptor beta chains were all read from a single sample in a study of cytomegalovirus exposure and HLA in healthy donors. This PCR relied on a set of 60 Vbeta primers and 13 Jbeta primers. Repertoires were generated with immunoSEQ multiplex PCR, while TCRdb's copy carries only in-frame clones and drops some. The table has 130,000 to 150,000 clones, about 80% seen once. Specimen: PBMCs. The receptors originated from a woman in her fifties or sixties in good health and CMV-seropositive.

The chain carries TRBV28 and TRBJ1-1; D unclear. The CDR3 has 12 residues. The V gene's germline CDR1 is MDHEN and CDR2 SYDVKM. The V gene lost 6 bases and the J gene lost 3 bases, with 8 bases spanning the gap. This chain's CDR3 is CASRRGHTEAFF. CDR3 DNA: TGTGCCAGCAGGAGAGGCCACACTGAAGCTTTCTTT.

The chain combines TRBV2 with TRBJ2-7; D is ambiguous. V lost 2 bases and J lost 7, with 6 bases in between. From germline, CDR1 is SNHLY and CDR2 FYNNEI. The CDR3 sequence is 11 residues long. CDR3 region: CASSETREQYF. The CDR3 DNA sequence: TGTGCCAGCAGTGAAACGAGAGAGCAGTACTTC.

This chain connects TRBV5-1 to TRBJ2-5; maybe TRBD1 (5 bases). The CDR3 length is 15 residues. The ends were cut back, 0 bases at V and 5 bases at J, with 14 bases in the middle. Germline V gene lookup returns CDR1 SGHRS and CDR2 YFSETQ. Here the CDR3 DNA reads TGCGCCAGCAGCTTGGTTTCGCAGGGTGGGGAGACCCAGTACTTC. Its protein product is CASSLVSQGGETQYF.

This clone was recorded once. V gene TRBV29-1 combines with J gene TRBJ1-1; the match to TRBD1 covers 9 bases. CDR3 length: 13 amino acids. Looked up from germline, CDR1 is SQVTM and CDR2 is ANQGSEA. V lost 7 bases, J lost 0 bases, and 3 bases stayed unmatched. This CDR3 reads CSADRGLNTEAFF. CDR3 DNA sequence: TGCAGCGCGGACAGGGGTCTGAACACTGAAGCTTTCTTT.

The rearrangement joins TRBV28 to TRBJ1-3; D remains unclear. The CDR3 length is 16 residues. With 3 bases removed from V and 0 bases from J, the gap between germline ends came to 12 bases. CDR1 and CDR2 from the germline V gene are MDHEN and SYDVKM. The CDR3 reads CASSFERTRSGNTIYF. The DNA for the CDR3 is TGTGCCAGCAGTTTCGAAAGGACTCGCTCTGGAAACACCATATATTTT.

V and J are TRBV7-9 and TRBJ2-7; D call uncertain. Trimming shortened V by 3 bases and J by 5 bases, and 5 bases separated the two germline ends. The germline gives CDR1 SEHNR, CDR2 FQNEAQ (reference sequence). The CDR3 consists of 11 residues. The CDR3 region has the DNA TGTGCCAGCAGCTTTCAGAACGAGCAGTACTTC. It encodes CASSFQNEQYF.

V usage is TRBV4-3 and J usage is TRBJ2-7; maybe TRBD1 (5 bases). V was cut by 0 bases and J by 5 bases, with 11 bases left in between. The germline V gene has CDR1 LGHNA and CDR2 YSLEER. CDR3 length: 14 residues. The CDR3 DNA reads as TGCGCCAGCAGCCAAGATCCCAGGGCCCACGAGCAGTACTTC. Its translation: CASSQDPRAHEQYF.

This clone has a single count. V usage is TRBV18 and J usage is TRBJ2-7; D is unclear. The CDR3 runs 14 residues. V shed 2 bases and J shed 4 bases, with 12 bases lying between them. The germline gives CDR1 KGHSH, CDR2 LQKENI. This chain's CDR3 is CASSPSAGMYEQYF. CDR3 in DNA: TGTGCCAGCTCACCATCCGCAGGAATGTACGAGCAGTACTTC.

This CDR3 reads CAWRSAGGPLVGELFF. Here the CDR3 DNA reads TGTGCCTGGAGATCAGCGGGAGGGCCGCTGGTCGGGGAGCTGTTTTTT. J is TRBJ2-2 and V is TRBV30; 10 nucleotides agree with TRBD2. CDR1 is GTSNPN, CDR2 SVGIG, per germline (reference sequence). The CDR3 is 16 amino acids. J gave up 7 bases and V 3 bases, and 11 bases lay outside the gene matches.

This clone appeared once. The chain has TRBV7-2 and TRBJ2-5; 7 nucleotides line up with TRBD2. The better agreement between TRBJ2-7 and the DNA end casts doubt on the J call. The CDR3 covers 15 residues. The germline gives CDR1 SGHTA, CDR2 FQGNSA. The CDR3: CASTIGASGSYEQYF. The CDR3 nucleotides are TGTGCCAGCACTATCGGGGCTAGCGGCTCCTACGAGCAGTACTTC.

The rearrangement joins TRBV28 to TRBJ1-1; D is ambiguous. Germline-derived CDR1 and CDR2 are MDHEN and SYDVKM. This CDR3 contains 11 residues. The ends were cut back, 5 bases at V and 4 bases at J, with 5 bases in the middle. The CDR3 here is CASSEFTEAFF. CDR3 sequence (DNA): TGTGCCAGCAGTGAGTTCACTGAAGCTTTCTTT.

The chain has TRBV29-1 and TRBJ2-3; 12 bases map to TRBD2. Germline V lookup: CDR1 SQVTM, CDR2 ANQGSEA. This CDR3 spans 16 amino acids. J lost 4 bases, V lost 0 bases, and 5 bases had no gene match. The CDR3 DNA follows: TGCAGCGTTGAAGACCCGACTAGCGGGAGCCCAGATACGCAGTATTTT. The encoded protein is CSVEDPTSGSPDTQYF.

In this sample, this clone turned up once. This chain connects TRBV30 to TRBJ1-2; weak D call: TRBD1 (5 bases). Germline CDR1 reads GTSNPN; CDR2 reads SVGIG (reference sequence). V was trimmed by 5 bases and J by 6 bases, leaving 16 bases between them. The CDR3 is 13 residues long. In DNA form, the CDR3 reads TGTGCCTGGTCCCCCCGGGGGAACGATGGCTACACCTTC. The encoded protein is CAWSPRGNDGYTF.

The J gene is TRBJ2-1, the V gene TRBV28; 8 positions agree with TRBD2. The CDR3 covers 14 residues. V dropped 11 bases and J dropped 7; count of bases not matched to a gene: 13. Germline V gene data show CDR1 as MDHEN and CDR2 as SYDVKM. CDR3 in amino acids: CASLSGTSRNEQFF. In nucleotides, the CDR3 is TGTGCCTCCCTTTCGGGGACTAGTCGTAATGAGCAGTTCTTC. Variable domain in full (rest from reference TRBV28 and TRBJ2-1): DVKVTQSSRYLVKRTGEKVFLECVQDMDHENMFWYRQDPGLGLRLIYFSYDVKMKEKGDIPEGYSVSREKKERFSLILESASTNQTSMYLCASLSGTSRNEQFFGPGTRLTVL.

The chain joins TRBV19 to TRBJ2-1; tentative D call: TRBD2 (5 bases). Trimming removed 4 bases from V and 8 bases from J, with 15 bases in between. The length of the CDR3 is 14 residues. CDR1 and CDR2 (germline): LNHDA, SQIVND (reference sequence). CDR3 sequence reads: CASSTTPLGDEQFF. CDR3 sequence (DNA): TGTGCCAGTAGTACGACTCCCCTGGGAGATGAGCAGTTCTTC.

This clone was recorded once. This chain uses TRBV19 with TRBJ2-4, with 8 bases aligning to TRBD1. The V gene end was trimmed by 5 bases and the J gene end by 9 bases; junction bases not matched to a gene: 6. The CDR3 is 13 amino acids. The germline CDR1 and CDR2 sequences are LNHDA and SQIVND (reference sequence). As DNA, the CDR3 is TGTGCCAGTAGTGCTGGAGGACAGGGCATTCAGTACTTC. Its protein product is CASSAGGQGIQYF.

J is TRBJ2-1 and V is TRBV21-1; TRBD2 is the table's D call, not checked against the DNA. TRBV21-1 is described as a pseudogene. There are 14 residues in the CDR3. CDR3 in DNA: TGTGCCAGCTATACTAGCGGGAGAATTGATGAGCAGTTCTTC. This codes for CASYTSGRIDEQFF.

Here the CDR3 DNA reads TGTGCCAGCAGCGACGGTCCCGGGACAGGGGTTGGTAACTATGGCTACACCTTC. Its translation: CASSDGPGTGVGNYGYTF. The chain combines TRBV9 with TRBJ1-2; 10 nucleotides align to TRBD1. CDR1 is SGDLS, CDR2 YYNGEE, per germline. The CDR3 loop spans 18 amino acids. V lost 3 bases to trimming and J lost 1 base; unmatched junction nucleotides: 12.

The rearrangement links TRBV19 to TRBJ2-1; 7 positions match TRBD2. The CDR3 is 14 amino acids. The V segment lost 4 bases and the J segment 8 bases; nucleotides outside the gene matches: 8. Per the germline V gene, CDR1 is LNHDA and CDR2 is SQIVND (reference sequence). Written as DNA, the CDR3 is TGTGCCAGTAGTAACGCGGGAGCGAGAGATGAGCAGTTCTTC. Its protein is CASSNAGARDEQFF.

The V and J genes are TRBV4-1 and TRBJ2-3; D is ambiguous. Between the trimmed V and J ends, which lost 1 base and 2 bases, there was a span of 7 bases. The V gene's germline CDR1 is MGHRA and CDR2 YSYEKL. This CDR3 region has 14 residues. The CDR3 loop reads CASSQGPDTDTQYF. CDR3 DNA: TGCGCCAGCAGCCAAGGGCCAGACACAGATACGCAGTATTTT.

This clone was seen a handful of times. The chain carries TRBV30 and TRBJ1-5, with D perhaps TRBD1 (5 bases). Germline CDR1 and CDR2: GTSNPN and SVGIG (reference sequence). The CDR3 loop spans 16 amino acids. V lost 0 bases, J lost 5 bases, and 17 bases lay in between. The CDR3 here is CAWSVRRRGGHQPQHF. CDR3 sequence (DNA): TGTGCCTGGAGTGTACGGCGAAGGGGTGGGCATCAGCCCCAGCATTTT.

This chain joins TRBV4-1 and TRBJ2-1; 9 nucleotides match TRBD2. Germline loops: CDR1 MGHRA, CDR2 YSYEKL. V lost 4 bases and J lost 8; bases outside the gene matches: 6. This CDR3 comprises 14 residues. The CDR3 protein is CASSPTSGSDEQFF. In nucleotides, the CDR3 is TGCGCCAGCAGCCCGACTAGCGGTAGCGATGAGCAGTTCTTC.

CDR3 DNA sequence: TGTGCCAGCAAGGAGGGTAGCTATGGCTACACCTTC. It yields the protein CASKEGSYGYTF. V is TRBV6-5 and J is TRBJ1-2; D unresolved. Trimming took 7 bases from V and 4 from J, leaving 10 bases between them. Germline V gene sequence: CDR1 MNHEY, CDR2 SVGAGI. CDR3 length: 12 residues.

The rearrangement uses TRBV4-3 and TRBJ2-3, with TRBD2 as a possible D gene (7 bases). This CDR3 is built from 16 residues. Germline values: CDR1 LGHNA, CDR2 YSLEER. The V end lost 1 base, the J end lost 5 bases, and 16 bases lay between the germline ends. This CDR3 reads CASSQALGGQVDTQYF. In nucleotides, the CDR3 is TGCGCCAGCAGCCAAGCCCTCGGGGGGCAGGTAGATACGCAGTATTTT.

This chain links TRBV6-6 with TRBJ2-7, with TRBD1 identical over 9 bases. This CDR3 contains 15 residues. With 5 bases clipped from V and 3 bases from J, the junction kept 8 bases outside the gene matches. Looked up from germline, CDR1 is MNHNY and CDR2 is SVGAGI (reference sequence). CDR3 amino acids: CASSRSRDRVYEQYF. The DNA of the CDR3 is TGTGCCAGCAGTAGGAGCCGGGACAGGGTCTACGAGCAGTACTTC.

The V gene is TRBV30, the J gene TRBJ2-1, with TRBD2 matching over 12 bases. The CDR3 is made up of 16 amino acids. CDR1 is GTSNPN, CDR2 SVGIG, per germline (reference sequence). Losses at the gene ends were 1 base for V and 6 bases for J; bases not matched to a gene: 7. CDR3 amino acids: CAWSGGLAGISNEQFF. The CDR3 bases are TGTGCCTGGAGTGGTGGACTAGCGGGAATTTCCAATGAGCAGTTCTTC.

The rearrangement links TRBV2 to TRBJ2-1; a possible D gene is TRBD1 (6 bases). The V gene's germline CDR1 is SNHLY and CDR2 FYNNEI. The CDR3 runs 16 residues. Trimming stripped 1 base from V and 8 bases from J, with 18 bases between. CDR3 region: CASSEDPGQLTHEQFF. The CDR3 DNA is TGTGCCAGCAGTGAAGATCCCGGACAGTTAACCCATGAGCAGTTCTTC.

This chain links TRBV30 with TRBJ1-4; TRBD1 might be the D (5 bases). This CDR3 is built from 13 residues. V was pared by 2 bases and J by 8 bases, with 12 bases between. CDR1 is GTSNPN and CDR2 is SVGIG in the germline V gene (reference sequence). CDR3 in DNA: TGTGCCTGGAGTCCCCCTGGGGGGGAAAAACTGTTTTTT. Its protein is CAWSPPGGEKLFF.

This sequence joins TRBV27 and TRBJ2-1, with D possibly matching TRBD2 (6 bases). The CDR3 is 14 residues long. Germline assignment: CDR1 MNHEY and CDR2 SMNVEV (reference sequence). Trimming took 8 bases from V and 3 from J, leaving 14 bases between them. CDR3 protein: CASRRDSNYNEQFF. The CDR3, as DNA: TGTGCCAGCCGCCGGGACTCCAACTACAATGAGCAGTTCTTC.